This TCR beta chain comes out of a study of T-cell reconstitution after alpha-beta-depleted transplantation in children. TCRbeta library preparation incorporated unique molecular identifiers. A single record per CDR3 protein comes from TCRdb applying MiXCR to the PCR reads. Among about 340,000 distinct CDR3 sequences listed, 10% were seen once. Material: PBMCs from the stem cell graft donor, obtained from the stem cell graft. The TCR sequence derives from a human donor who donated a stem cell graft to a child with acute lymphoblastic leukemia.

The DNA of the CDR3 is TGTGCCAGCAGTTACTCTGACAGGGGCTACGAGCAGTACTTC. It codes for CASSYSDRGYEQYF. V usage is TRBV6-5 and J usage is TRBJ2-7, with 8 nucleotides matching TRBD1. CDR1 and CDR2 (germline): MNHEY, SVGAGI. V lost 0 bases, J lost 3 bases, and 1 base stayed unmatched. The CDR3 is 14 residues long.